Below, one TCR beta chain is given with its context. It was with 60 Vbeta and 13 Jbeta primers that the PCR ran. Profiled with immunoSEQ multiplex PCR; TCRdb holds only in-frame clones, not every one. The repertoire has some 87,000 clones, 55% to 75% of them found once; the top ten carry less than 15%. This CDR3 has 14 amino acids. Germline CDR1 ENHRY, CDR2 SYGVKD. V dropped 4 bases and J dropped 5; count of bases not matched to a gene: 6. This sample is part of a study of cytomegalovirus exposure and HLA in healthy donors. This receptor was identified in a woman between 45 and 65 years old in good health and CMV-seropositive. Sequencing was carried out using PBMCs. The V call is TRBV10-3, the J call TRBJ1-1, with TRBD1 identical over 8 bases. CDR3 residues: CAISGGTGETEAFF. The CDR3, as DNA: TGTGCCATCAGTGGGGGGACAGGAGAAACTGAAGCTTTCTTT.